The 4 T cell receptor beta chains given below trace back to one sample, sequenced in a study of PD-1 blockade in classical Hodgkin lymphoma. Every patient was affected by relapse after autologous stem cell transplantation, while exposure to brentuximab vedotin was not uniform. Out of thawed PBMCs, magnetic negative selection purified CD4+ T cells. TCRdb's table, derived via immunoSEQ multiplex PCR, lists solely in-frame clones and lacks some. This sample carries roughly 10,000 clones, roughly 69% of them seen once, and the ten largest clones take about 4.3%. Source: CD4+ T cells from blood, taken at baseline. The receptor set was obtained from a human donor with classical Hodgkin lymphoma.

V and J are TRBV6-5 and TRBJ1-2; D call uncertain. The CDR3 contains 13 residues. V was cut by 6 bases and J by 3 bases, with 11 bases left in between. Germline V gives CDR1 MNHEY, CDR2 SVGAGI. CDR3 nucleotides: TGTGCCAGCAGACGCCCCCGGGACTATGGCTACACCTTC. As protein: CASRRPRDYGYTF.

The J gene is TRBJ2-1, the V gene TRBV18; a possible D gene is TRBD1 (8 bases). Germline CDR1 is KGHSH and CDR2 is LQKENI. Trimming removed 4 bases at V and 2 bases at J, with 18 bases between. The CDR3 spans 17 residues. CDR3 sequence: CASSRGLQGGAYNEQFF. In nucleotides, the CDR3 is TGTGCCAGCTCACGGGGATTACAGGGGGGGGCCTACAATGAGCAGTTCTTC.

This clone was counted a few times. CDR3 region: CASSPPGGDGQPQHF. Written as DNA, the CDR3 is TGTGCCAGCTCACCCCCCGGGGGGGACGGTCAGCCCCAGCATTTT. The chain employs TRBV18 and TRBJ1-5; possible D gene TRBD1, 5 bases. The CDR3 is 15 residues long. Germline V gene sequence: CDR1 KGHSH, CDR2 LQKENI. Trimming stripped 3 bases from V and 6 bases from J, with 15 bases between.

The chain combines TRBV6-1 with TRBJ2-1; D is perhaps TRBD1 or TRBD2 (6 bases each). Per the germline V gene, CDR1 is MNHNS and CDR2 is SASEGT. The CDR3 covers 14 residues. V lost 4 bases and J 9 bases, leaving 16 bases between the germline ends. Here the CDR3 reads CASSVRREGGEQFF. The CDR3 DNA sequence: TGTGCCAGCAGTGTACGGCGAGAGGGGGGTGAGCAGTTCTTC.